These 22 T cell receptor beta chains originate from one sample sequenced in a study of T cell responses to AZD1222 COVID-19 vaccine. The assay was immunoSEQ multiplex PCR, and TCRdb's table has in-frame clones only and misses some. This sample carries some 150,000 clones, around 88% of them seen once, and the ten largest clones take 3% to 4%. Sequencing used peripheral blood, obtained on day 0 of MenACWY control vaccination. All receptors derive from an adult in good health.

The rearrangement joins TRBV27 to TRBJ2-7; 8 bases map to TRBD1. The CDR3 is 15 amino acids. Trimming at V came to 5 bases and at J to 4 bases, leaving 10 bases not matched to a gene. Germline V gene sequence: CDR1 MNHEY, CDR2 SMNVEV (reference sequence). The DNA for the CDR3 is TGTGCCAGCAGTGCGTACAGGGGGTTGGGGTACGAGCAGTACTTC. Protein sequence: CASSAYRGLGYEQYF.

The chain uses TRBV6-5 and TRBJ2-1; D is uncertain. The V and J ends lost 2 bases and 6 bases respectively, with 14 bases between them. Germline V lookup: CDR1 MNHEY, CDR2 SVGAGI. The CDR3 consists of 15 residues. The CDR3 bases are TGTGCCAGCAGTTACGTGGGCGCTTCCATCAATGAGCAGTTCTTC. It encodes CASSYVGASINEQFF.

The V gene is TRBV29-1, the J gene TRBJ2-1; a weak D match, TRBD1 (5 bases). Trimming removed 7 bases at V and 10 bases at J, with 20 bases between. The CDR3 spans 13 residues. The germline CDR1 and CDR2 sequences are SQVTM and ANQGSEA. Here the CDR3 reads CSARHQGYEEQFF. In nucleotides, the CDR3 is TGCAGCGCCCGCCACCAGGGCTACGAAGAGCAGTTCTTC.

The genes are TRBV15 and TRBJ2-4; no firm D call. Germline V gene sequence: CDR1 LNHNV, CDR2 YYDKDF (reference sequence). This CDR3 comprises 14 residues. Trimming cost V 2 bases and J 9 bases, with 14 bases left between them. The CDR3 DNA sequence: TGTGCCACCAGCAGACCCCCAACCGGCGGCATTCAGTACTTC. This codes for CATSRPPTGGIQYF.

The V call is TRBV5-1, the J call TRBJ2-3, with D hard to call. Trimming took off 0 bases at V and 0 bases at J, with 11 bases between the two ends. The CDR3 covers 16 residues. Germline values: CDR1 SGHRS, CDR2 YFSETQ. This CDR3 reads CASSLAFGVSTDTQYF. DNA of the CDR3: TGCGCCAGCAGCTTGGCCTTCGGCGTAAGCACAGATACGCAGTATTTT.

V gene TRBV6-2 or TRBV6-3 combines with J gene TRBJ2-1, with 9 bases that match TRBD2. The J segment lost 3 bases and the V segment lost 6 bases, leaving 3 bases of the junction unmatched. From germline, CDR1 is MNHEY and CDR2 SVGEGT. This CDR3 is 14 amino acids long. CDR3 sequence reads: CASRPSGNYNEQFF. CDR3 coding DNA: TGTGCCAGCAGACCTAGCGGGAACTACAATGAGCAGTTCTTC.

For the CDR3, the DNA is TGTGCCAGCTCATGGACAGAGAATGAAAAACTGTTTTTT. It is translated as CASSWTENEKLFF. The chain uses TRBV18 and TRBJ1-4; tentatively, D is TRBD1 (6 bases). The CDR3 is 13 residues long. Germline V lookup: CDR1 KGHSH, CDR2 LQKENI. V was cut by 5 bases and J by 5 bases, with 9 bases left in between.

Here the CDR3 DNA reads TGTGCCAGTAGTATGATGGGGTCCGGGGCCAACGTCCTGACTTTC. This sequence encodes CASSMMGSGANVLTF. This rearrangement joins TRBV19 to TRBJ2-6; no definite D call. This CDR3 region has 15 residues. Trimming took 3 bases from V and 4 from J, leaving 10 bases between them. Germline V CDR1 and CDR2: LNHDA, SQIVND (reference sequence).

This clone was picked up one time. This chain uses TRBV25-1 with TRBJ1-1; D may be TRBD1 (6 bases). V lost 8 bases to trimming and J lost 3 bases, with 13 bases between them. The germline gives CDR1 MGHDK, CDR2 SYGVNS. This CDR3 spans 13 amino acids. This chain's CDR3 is CASHGTRDTEAFF. As DNA, the CDR3 is TGTGCCAGCCACGGGACAAGGGACACTGAAGCTTTCTTT.

The CDR3 region has the DNA TGTGCCAGCAGCCACCGACAGGGATTTAATTCACCCCTCCACTTT. The encoded protein is CASSHRQGFNSPLHF. The chain uses TRBV7-2 and TRBJ1-6, with 7 bases identical to TRBD1. Germline CDR1 is SGHTA and CDR2 is FQGNSA. The CDR3 consists of 15 residues. The ends lost 5 bases at V and 6 bases at J; junction bases unmatched: 7.

This rearrangement joins TRBV7-2 to TRBJ2-3; the match to TRBD1 covers 7 bases. The V gene's germline CDR1 is SGHTA and CDR2 FQGNSA. The CDR3 contains 14 residues. J was trimmed by 4 bases and V by 1 base; bases with no gene match: 2. The CDR3 DNA is TGTGCCAGCAGCTTAGGACAGGGCCCAGATACGCAGTATTTT. Protein product: CASSLGQGPDTQYF.

This chain joins TRBV3-1 (or the pseudogene TRBV3-2) and TRBJ2-2; possible D gene TRBD1, 6 bases. Germline lookup yields CDR1 LGHDT and CDR2 YNNKEL (reference sequence). There are 15 residues in the CDR3. The V end lost 4 bases, the J end lost 4 bases, and 13 bases lay between the germline ends. The CDR3: CASSRPGHGTGELFF. In DNA form, the CDR3 reads TGTGCCAGCAGCCGACCGGGACATGGCACCGGGGAGCTGTTTTTT.

The chain uses TRBV5-6 and TRBJ1-2; D is perhaps TRBD1 (6 bases). The CDR3 totals 16 residues. Trimming took off 0 bases at V and 1 base at J, with 13 bases between the two ends. From germline, CDR1 is SGHDT and CDR2 YYEEEE. The CDR3, as DNA: TGTGCCAGCAGCTTGGGGACAGCCCTATTTAACTATGGCTACACCTTC. This sequence encodes CASSLGTALFNYGYTF.

On this clone itself: The junction and the germline gene differ at one end; a read error may be behind it. The genes are TRBV18 and TRBJ2-5; 11 bases agree with TRBD2. The CDR3 is 15 residues long. CDR1 is KGHSH and CDR2 is LQKENI in the germline V gene. The CDR3 DNA is TGTGCCAGCTCGCCACTAGCGGGAGAGGGAGAGACCCAGTACTTC. This encodes CASSPLAGEGETQYF.

The chain carries TRBV4-1 and TRBJ1-4; no definite D call. Trimming removed 2 bases at V and 0 bases at J, with 16 bases between. Germline CDR1 MGHRA, CDR2 YSYEKL. This CDR3 has 18 residues. CDR3 in DNA: TGCGCCAGCAGCCAACTTAGGTTGAACGGAGCAACTAATGAAAAACTGTTTTTT. This gives the protein CASSQLRLNGATNEKLFF.

This chain connects TRBV7-2 to TRBJ1-1, with TRBD1 as a possible D gene (6 bases). V gave up 2 bases and J gave up 4 bases, with 14 bases separating them. The CDR3 contains 15 residues. Germline CDR1 and CDR2: SGHTA and FQGNSA. This chain's CDR3 is CASSLRSGAGTEAFF. Here the CDR3 DNA reads TGTGCCAGCAGCTTACGATCGGGGGCGGGCACTGAAGCTTTCTTT.

This chain connects TRBV11-3 to TRBJ1-2; D call uncertain. The CDR3 length is 12 residues. Trimming pared 1 base from V and 1 base from J, leaving 1 base between. Germline-derived CDR1 and CDR2 are SGHNT and YENEEA. The CDR3 DNA reads TGTGCCAGCAGCTTAGTTAACTATGGCTACACCTTC. It is translated as CASSLVNYGYTF.

This clone was seen more than once but under ten times. This chain links TRBV10-3 with TRBJ2-7; D gene ambiguous. Trimming shortened V by 0 bases and J by 2 bases, and 8 bases separated the two germline ends. The CDR3 has 14 amino acids. Germline assignment: CDR1 ENHRY and CDR2 SYGVKD. The CDR3 coding sequence is TGTGCCATCAGTGAGTCGGTCCGCCCCTACGAGCAGTACTTC. Protein sequence: CAISESVRPYEQYF.

This chain joins TRBV5-1 and TRBJ1-3, with D possibly being TRBD1 (6 bases). The CDR3 covers 16 residues. The V end was cut by 0 bases, the J end by 4 bases, with 14 bases between. Germline CDR1 SGHRS, CDR2 YFSETQ. CDR3 sequence (DNA): TGCGCCAGCAGCTTGGCGGGGGCGGCTCTGGGAAACACCATATATTTT. Protein product: CASSLAGAALGNTIYF.

CDR3 nucleotides: TGTGCCAGCAGCCAAGAAATGACGAGACTTGGGAGCCCAGATACGCAGTATTTT. Its protein product is CASSQEMTRLGSPDTQYF. V is TRBV4-2 and J is TRBJ2-3; D is perhaps TRBD2 (5 bases). The V gene lost 0 bases and the J gene lost 4 bases, with 20 bases spanning the gap. Germline CDR1 and CDR2: LGHNA and YNFKEQ. The CDR3 consists of 18 residues.

The chain couples TRBV5-4 to TRBJ1-6; D perhaps matches TRBD1 (5 bases). The V end lost 0 bases, the J end lost 9 bases, and 10 bases lay between the germline ends. The CDR3 runs to 14 residues. Germline CDR1 and CDR2: SGHNT and YYREEE (reference sequence). The DNA for the CDR3 is TGTGCCAGCAGCTTGGGCGGGAGGGGTTCACCCCTCCACTTT. Protein sequence: CASSLGGRGSPLHF.

The rearrangement uses TRBV5-5 and TRBJ1-4; D is undetermined. The germline CDR1 and CDR2 sequences are SGHKS and YYEKEE (reference sequence). The CDR3 length is 14 residues. The V end was cut by 1 base, the J end by 6 bases, with 10 bases between. Here the CDR3 DNA reads TGTGCCAGCAGCTTGCAACAGTCCTATGAAAAACTGTTTTTT. As protein: CASSLQQSYEKLFF.